This record covers a single T cell receptor beta chain. Its antigen is unidentified. The data derive from a study of identical twins. Study results and limitations: Models predicted less out-of-frame TCR alpha sharing in monozygotic twins than was found. Abundant beta clonotypes from cord blood had fewer insertions, unlike memory repertoires, which showed none. Conclusions leaned on cross-sectional statistical analysis and did not track the same donors over time. Invariant T cells like MAIT and iNKT could partly confound the zero-insertion analyses.

With 6 bases removed from V and 8 bases from J, the gap between germline ends came to 13 bases. The germline V gene encodes CDR1 MDHEN and CDR2 SYDVKM. The CDR3 is made up of 12 amino acids. Via MiXCR, TCRdb re-called the 5' RACE reads, giving one row per CDR3 protein. The table records fewer than 250,000 distinct CDR3 sequences, 6.5% to 8.5% of them present only once. The sample was also linked to a second study, of yellow fever vaccine responses in identical twins.

The V call is TRBV28, the J call TRBJ1-2; no reliable D call. The clonotype originates from a woman aged 18-29 years in good health. Material: memory (CD45RO+) T cells sorted from blood. CDR3 sequence: CASSPAVGGYTF. In nucleotides, the CDR3 is TGTGCCAGCAGCCCCGCCGTAGGGGGCTACACCTTC.